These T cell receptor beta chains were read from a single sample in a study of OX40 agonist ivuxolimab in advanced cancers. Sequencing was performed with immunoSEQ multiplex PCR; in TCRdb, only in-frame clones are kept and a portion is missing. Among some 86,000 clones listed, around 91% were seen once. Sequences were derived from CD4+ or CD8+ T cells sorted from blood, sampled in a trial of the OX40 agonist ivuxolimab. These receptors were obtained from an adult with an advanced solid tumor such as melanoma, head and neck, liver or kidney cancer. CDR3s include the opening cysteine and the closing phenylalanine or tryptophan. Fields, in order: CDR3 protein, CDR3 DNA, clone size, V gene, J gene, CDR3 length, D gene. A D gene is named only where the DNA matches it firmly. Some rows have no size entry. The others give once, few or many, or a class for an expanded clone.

CDR3: CASSPRALGQYEEETQYF; DNA: TGTGCCAGCAGCCCTCGCGCCCTGGGGCAGTACGAGGAAGAGACCCAGTACTTC; size: .; V: TRBV11-1; J: TRBJ2-5; length: 18; D: .
CDR3: CASSYRGSDQPQHF; DNA: TGTGCCAGCAGTTACAGGGGCTCGGATCAGCCCCAGCATTTT; size: .; V: TRBV6-5; J: TRBJ1-5; length: 14; D: .
CDR3: CASSPLLAGATDTQYF; DNA: TGTGCCAGCTCACCTCTACTAGCGGGGGCCACAGATACGCAGTATTTT; size: .; V: TRBV18; J: TRBJ2-3; length: 16; D: TRBD2
CDR3: CASRPRTGIITDTQYF; DNA: TGTGCCAGCAGACCTAGGACAGGGATAATCACAGATACGCAGTATTTT; size: .; V: TRBV27; J: TRBJ2-3; length: 16; D: TRBD1
CDR3: CASSPGLAGITDTQYF; DNA: TGCGCCAGCAGCCCCGGGCTAGCGGGGATAACAGATACGCAGTATTTT; size: .; V: TRBV5-1; J: TRBJ2-3; length: 16; D: TRBD2
CDR3: CASSGEPGANVLTF; DNA: TGTGCCAGCAGCGGGGAACCTGGGGCCAACGTCCTGACTTTC; size: .; V: TRBV9; J: TRBJ2-6; length: 14; D: .
CDR3: CASSFEGFRAGELFF; DNA: TGTGCCAGCAGCTTTGAAGGTTTTCGGGCCGGGGAGCTGTTTTTT; size: .; V: TRBV5-6; J: TRBJ2-2; length: 15; D: .
CDR3: CASSRPSDSSNSPLHF; DNA: TGTGCCAGTAGTAGACCATCCGACAGTTCTAATTCACCCCTCCACTTT; size: .; V: TRBV19; J: TRBJ1-6; length: 16; D: .
CDR3: CASSSGQVGGTDTQYF; DNA: TGCGCCAGCAGCTCGGGACAGGTGGGGGGCACAGATACGCAGTATTTT; size: once; V: TRBV5-1; J: TRBJ2-3; length: 16; D: TRBD1
CDR3: CASSPQRRAAFF; DNA: TGTGCCAGCAGCCCCCAAAGGAGGGCAGCTTTCTTT; size: once; V: TRBV5-6; J: TRBJ1-1; length: 12; D: .
CDR3: CASRPDGTTNYGYTF; DNA: TGTGCCAGCAGGCCAGACGGAACAACTAACTATGGCTACACCTTC; size: .; V: TRBV2; J: TRBJ1-2; length: 15; D: .
CDR3: CASSEGLAAFETQYF; DNA: TGTGCCAGCAGTGAGGGACTAGCGGCCTTTGAGACCCAGTACTTC; size: .; V: TRBV6-1; J: TRBJ2-5; length: 15; D: TRBD2
CDR3: CASSVQGAGSGELFF; DNA: TGTGCCAGCAGCGTGCAGGGGGCTGGATCCGGGGAGCTGTTTTTT; size: once; V: TRBV5-4; J: TRBJ2-2; length: 15; D: TRBD1
CDR3: CASSPSQGATGELFF; DNA: TGTGCCAGCTCACCCTCACAGGGGGCCACCGGGGAGCTGTTTTTT; size: .; V: TRBV18; J: TRBJ2-2; length: 15; D: TRBD1
CDR3: CASGPRADTQYF; DNA: TGCGCCAGCGGCCCTCGCGCAGATACGCAGTATTTT; size: .; V: TRBV10-1; J: TRBJ2-3; length: 12; D: .
CDR3: CASSIGTGNVNTEAFF; DNA: TGTGCCAGTAGTATAGGGACAGGGAATGTGAACACTGAAGCTTTCTTT; size: once; V: TRBV19; J: TRBJ1-1; length: 16; D: TRBD1
CDR3: CASTLTGGFWGYTF; DNA: TGTGCCAGCACCCTAACCGGGGGGTTTTGGGGCTACACCTTC; size: once; V: TRBV28; J: TRBJ1-2; length: 14; D: .
CDR3: CASSQPTGSTGELFF; DNA: TGCGCCAGCAGCCAACCGACAGGGTCCACCGGGGAGCTGTTTTTT; size: .; V: TRBV4-1; J: TRBJ2-2; length: 15; D: TRBD1
CDR3: CASSLTGTGNSGANVLTF; DNA: TGTGCCAGCAGCTTGACCGGGACAGGGAACTCTGGGGCCAACGTCCTGACTTTC; size: .; V: TRBV7-3; J: TRBJ2-6; length: 18; D: TRBD1
CDR3: CASSFRAGTDTQYF; DNA: TGCGCCAGCAGCTTTCGAGCTGGTACAGATACGCAGTATTTT; size: .; V: TRBV5-1; J: TRBJ2-3; length: 14; D: .
CDR3: CASSHLVGGAYNEQFF; DNA: TGTGCCAGCAGCCACCTAGTGGGGGGAGCTTACAATGAGCAGTTCTTC; size: .; V: TRBV7-8; J: TRBJ2-1; length: 16; D: .
CDR3: CASSPPRISYQETQYF; DNA: TGTGCCAGCAGCCCACCCAGGATTTCGTACCAAGAGACCCAGTACTTC; size: .; V: TRBV2; J: TRBJ2-5; length: 16; D: .
CDR3: CASSQDSNQPQHF; DNA: TGTGCCAGCAGCCAAGATAGCAATCAGCCCCAGCATTTT; size: .; V: TRBV14; J: TRBJ1-5; length: 13; D: .
CDR3: CASSQGHVGVVSYNEQFF; DNA: TGCGCCAGCAGCCAAGGTCATGTGGGGGTTGTATCCTACAATGAGCAGTTCTTC; size: .; V: TRBV4-1; J: TRBJ2-1; length: 18; D: .
CDR3: CASSLGGDTQAFF; DNA: TGTGCCAGCAGCTTAGGGGGGGACACTCAAGCTTTCTTT; size: once; V: TRBV7-9; J: TRBJ1-1; length: 13; D: .
CDR3: CASSFPGTGFGEQYF; DNA: TGTGCCAGCAGTTTTCCCGGGACAGGGTTCGGGGAGCAGTACTTC; size: .; V: TRBV27; J: TRBJ2-7; length: 15; D: TRBD1
CDR3: CASSDGGSNQPQHF; DNA: TGTGCCAGCAGTGACGGGGGGAGCAATCAGCCCCAGCATTTT; size: .; V: TRBV25-1; J: TRBJ1-5; length: 14; D: .
CDR3: CASSLRKETQYF; DNA: TGTGCCAGCAGCTTACGAAAAGAGACCCAGTACTTC; size: .; V: TRBV11-2; J: TRBJ2-5; length: 12; D: .
CDR3: CASSSTTGLETQYF; DNA: TGTGCCAGCAGCTCTACGACAGGGTTAGAGACCCAGTACTTC; size: .; V: TRBV11-2; J: TRBJ2-5; length: 14; D: TRBD1
CDR3: CASSYASRRRAEAFF; DNA: TGTGCCAGCAGTTACGCTTCCCGCAGGCGGGCCGAAGCTTTCTTT; size: .; V: TRBV6-5; J: TRBJ1-1; length: 15; D: .
CDR3: CASSLEVSANQPQHF; DNA: TGTGCCAGCAGCTTAGAGGTGAGTGCTAATCAGCCCCAGCATTTT; size: few; V: TRBV7-9; J: TRBJ1-5; length: 15; D: .
CDR3: CSVTGTGDQPQHF; DNA: TGCAGCGTTACCGGGACAGGGGATCAGCCCCAGCATTTT; size: .; V: TRBV29-1; J: TRBJ1-5; length: 13; D: TRBD1
CDR3: CASSLDSVTPYEQYF; DNA: TGTGCCAGCAGCTTAGATTCGGTGACTCCCTACGAGCAGTACTTC; size: .; V: TRBV11-1; J: TRBJ2-7; length: 15; D: .
CDR3: CAWSEAYEQYF; DNA: TGTGCCTGGAGCGAGGCCTACGAGCAGTACTTC; size: .; V: TRBV30; J: TRBJ2-7; length: 11; D: .
CDR3: CASSPGPGSNTGELFF; DNA: TGCGCCAGCAGCCCGGGGCCAGGGAGTAACACCGGGGAGCTGTTTTTT; size: once; V: TRBV4-1; J: TRBJ2-2; length: 16; D: .
CDR3: CASSFSGGQGEAEAFF; DNA: TGTGCCAGCAGCTTCAGCGGCGGACAGGGGGAAGCTGAAGCTTTCTTT; size: .; V: TRBV5-4; J: TRBJ1-1; length: 16; D: TRBD1
CDR3: CASSARGLRSPLHF; DNA: TGTGCCAGCAGTGCCAGGGGGCTTAGATCACCCCTCCACTTT; size: .; V: TRBV7-2; J: TRBJ1-6; length: 14; D: TRBD1
CDR3: CASADTGGTRKGYTF; DNA: TGTGCCAGCGCTGATACGGGAGGAACCAGAAAGGGCTACACCTTC; size: .; V: TRBV6-1; J: TRBJ1-2; length: 15; D: .
CDR3: CASSLAGPTRDYGYTF; DNA: TGCGCCAGCAGCTTGGCAGGGCCTACGCGGGACTATGGCTACACCTTC; size: .; V: TRBV5-1; J: TRBJ1-2; length: 16; D: .
CDR3: CASNYRLNTEAFF; DNA: TGTGCCAGCAACTACAGGCTGAACACTGAAGCTTTCTTT; size: .; V: TRBV2; J: TRBJ1-1; length: 13; D: .
CDR3: CASSHVDSYLETQYF; DNA: TGTGCCAGCAGCCACGTTGACAGTTACTTAGAGACCCAGTACTTC; size: .; V: TRBV7-9; J: TRBJ2-5; length: 15; D: .
CDR3: CASSEQGGGTGELFF; DNA: TGTGCCAGCAGTGAACAGGGCGGAGGCACCGGGGAGCTGTTTTTT; size: .; V: TRBV6-4; J: TRBJ2-2; length: 15; D: .
CDR3: CASSSTADQPQHF; DNA: TGTGCCAGTTCGTCCACTGCCGATCAGCCCCAGCATTTT; size: few; V: TRBV19; J: TRBJ1-5; length: 13; D: .
CDR3: CASSLNLGVNTEAFF; DNA: TGTGCCAGCAGCTTAAACTTAGGTGTGAACACTGAAGCTTTCTTT; size: .; V: TRBV7-2; J: TRBJ1-1; length: 15; D: .
CDR3: CASSSRPDMSSGANVLTF; DNA: TGTGCCAGCAGCTCCCGACCGGACATGAGCTCTGGGGCCAACGTCCTGACTTTC; size: .; V: TRBV11-2; J: TRBJ2-6; length: 18; D: .
CDR3: CASSISETSSYNEQFF; DNA: TGTGCCAGTAGTATCTCAGAAACCAGCTCCTACAATGAGCAGTTCTTC; size: .; V: TRBV19; J: TRBJ2-1; length: 16; D: .
CDR3: CASSSTTTVHLSQPQHF; DNA: TGTGCCAGCAGCTCCACGACTACAGTGCACCTCAGTCAGCCCCAGCATTTT; size: .; V: TRBV5-8; J: TRBJ1-5; length: 17; D: .
CDR3: CASSRGQGGEKLFF; DNA: TGTGCCAGCAGCCGAGGACAGGGAGGAGAAAAACTGTTTTTT; size: .; V: TRBV7-6; J: TRBJ1-4; length: 14; D: TRBD1
CDR3: CASSREGAGTEAFF; DNA: TGTGCCAGCTCCAGGGAAGGGGCGGGCACTGAAGCTTTCTTT; size: .; V: TRBV18; J: TRBJ1-1; length: 14; D: .
CDR3: CASSSAGGGGNTGELFF; DNA: TGTGCCAGCAGCTCCGCGGGGGGAGGGGGGAACACCGGGGAGCTGTTTTTT; size: .; V: TRBV11-3; J: TRBJ2-2; length: 17; D: TRBD2